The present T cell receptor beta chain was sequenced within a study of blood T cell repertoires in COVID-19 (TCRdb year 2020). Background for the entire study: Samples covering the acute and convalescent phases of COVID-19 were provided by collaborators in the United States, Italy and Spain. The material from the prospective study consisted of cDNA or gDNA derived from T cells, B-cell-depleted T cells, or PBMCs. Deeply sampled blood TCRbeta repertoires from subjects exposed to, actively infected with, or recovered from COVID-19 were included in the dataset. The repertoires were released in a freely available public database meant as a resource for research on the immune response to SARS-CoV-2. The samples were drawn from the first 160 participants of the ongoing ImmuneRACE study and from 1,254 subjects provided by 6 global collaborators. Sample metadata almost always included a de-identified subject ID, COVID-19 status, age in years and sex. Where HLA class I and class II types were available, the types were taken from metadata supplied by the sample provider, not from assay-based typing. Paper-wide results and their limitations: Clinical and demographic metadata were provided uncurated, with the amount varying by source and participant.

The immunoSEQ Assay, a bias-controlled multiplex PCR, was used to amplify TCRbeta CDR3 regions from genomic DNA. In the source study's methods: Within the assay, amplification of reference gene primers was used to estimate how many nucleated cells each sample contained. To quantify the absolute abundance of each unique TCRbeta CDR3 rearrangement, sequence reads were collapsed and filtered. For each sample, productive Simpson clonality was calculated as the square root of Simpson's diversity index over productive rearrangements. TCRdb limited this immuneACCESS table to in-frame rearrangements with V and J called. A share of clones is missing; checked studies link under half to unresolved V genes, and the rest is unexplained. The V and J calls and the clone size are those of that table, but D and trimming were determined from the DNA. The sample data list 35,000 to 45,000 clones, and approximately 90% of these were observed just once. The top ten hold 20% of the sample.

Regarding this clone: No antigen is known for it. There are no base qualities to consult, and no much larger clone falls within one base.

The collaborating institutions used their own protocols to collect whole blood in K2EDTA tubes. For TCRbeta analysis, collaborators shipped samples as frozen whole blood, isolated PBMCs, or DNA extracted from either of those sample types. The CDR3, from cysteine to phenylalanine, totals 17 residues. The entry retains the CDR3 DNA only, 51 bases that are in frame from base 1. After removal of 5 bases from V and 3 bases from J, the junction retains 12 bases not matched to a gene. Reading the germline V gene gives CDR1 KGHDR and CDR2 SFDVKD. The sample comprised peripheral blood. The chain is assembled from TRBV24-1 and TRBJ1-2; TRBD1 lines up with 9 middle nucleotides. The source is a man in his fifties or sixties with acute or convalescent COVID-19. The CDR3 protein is CATSGSGTGLSHYGYTF. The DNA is TGTGCCACCAGTGGATCCGGGACAGGGTTATCTCACTATGGCTACACCTTC.